The 20 T cell receptor beta chains in this list originate from one sample, sequenced in a study of blood T cell repertoires in COVID-19. Produced via immunoSEQ multiplex PCR; TCRdb's table is partial and in-frame only. The table shows about 200,000 clones, with approximately 80% occurring only once. Sample: PBMCs or T cells enriched from blood (not recorded which). Every receptor here comes from a woman between 40 and 55 years old with acute COVID-19.

This clone turned up a few times. The V call is TRBV5-4, the J call TRBJ2-5; a weak D match, TRBD1 (5 bases). Trimming shortened V by 0 bases and J by 5 bases, and 14 bases separated the two germline ends. CDR3 size: 15 residues. The germline V gene has CDR1 SGHNT and CDR2 YYREEE (reference sequence). The CDR3 here is CASSLGSGARETQYF. The CDR3 DNA sequence: TGTGCCAGCAGCTTGGGGTCTGGGGCGCGGGAGACCCAGTACTTC.

The chain is built from TRBV30 and TRBJ1-2; 9 nucleotides agree with TRBD1. Per germline, CDR1 GTSNPN and CDR2 SVGIG (reference sequence). CDR3 length equals 13 residues. V dropped 3 bases and J dropped 4; count of bases not matched to a gene: 3. DNA of the CDR3: TGTGCCTGGAGGGGACAGGGCCCCTATGGCTACACCTTC. This codes for CAWRGQGPYGYTF.

The V and J genes are TRBV12-3 or TRBV12-4 and TRBJ1-5, with 7 bases fitting TRBD1. Losses at the gene ends were 7 bases for V and 6 bases for J; bases not matched to a gene: 6. The CDR3 sequence is 13 residues long. The CDR3 DNA sequence: TGTGCCAGCACCCGGGACAGTGCTCAGCCCCAGCATTTT. It encodes CASTRDSAQPQHF.

This clone has ten or more counts. The CDR3 nucleotides read TGTGCCACCGCGATCTCTGGGGCCAACGTCCTGACTTTC. It yields the protein CATAISGANVLTF. This chain joins TRBV19 and TRBJ2-6; D call uncertain. V was cut by 10 bases and J by 0 bases, with 7 bases left in between. This CDR3 contains 13 residues. The germline V gene encodes CDR1 LNHDA and CDR2 SQIVND (reference sequence). Combining the CDR3 with reference TRBV19 and TRBJ2-6 gives the whole variable domain DGGITQSPKYLFRKEGQNVTLSCEQNLNHDAMYWYRQDPGQGLRLIYYSQIVNDFQKGDIAEGYSVSREKKESFPLTVTSAQKNPTAFYLCATAISGANVLTFGAGSRLTVL.

V is TRBV20-1 and J is TRBJ2-2; D perhaps matches TRBD1 (6 bases). Germline V CDR1 and CDR2: DFQATT, SNEGSKA (reference sequence). Trimming cost V 3 bases and J 6 bases, with 11 bases left between them. This CDR3 has 13 amino acids. CDR3 residues: CSASNRDAGELFF. In nucleotides, the CDR3 is TGCAGTGCTAGTAACAGGGACGCCGGGGAGCTGTTTTTT.

V usage is TRBV3-1 (or the pseudogene TRBV3-2) and J usage is TRBJ1-1, with unresolved D. CDR1 is LGHDT and CDR2 is YNNKEL in the germline V gene (reference sequence). CDR3 length: 15 residues. V was clipped by 7 bases and J by 0 bases, with 15 bases between them. CDR3 loop: CASTFSPNMNTEAFF. CDR3 bases: TGTGCCAGCACCTTTTCCCCAAACATGAACACTGAAGCTTTCTTT.

This clone was detected once. The chain joins TRBV7-2 to TRBJ1-5; tentatively, D is TRBD1 (5 bases). The CDR3 totals 13 residues. The germline V gene has CDR1 SGHTA and CDR2 FQGNSA. Between the trimmed V and J ends, which lost 5 bases and 3 bases, there was a span of 8 bases. As DNA, the CDR3 is TGTGCCAGCAGCCGACAGATCAATCAGCCCCAGCATTTT. It encodes CASSRQINQPQHF.

CDR3 amino acids: CASSGWGGGYSGNTIYF. The CDR3 nucleotides are TGTGCCAGCAGTGGATGGGGGGGAGGCTACTCTGGAAACACCATATATTTT. V gene TRBV25-1 combines with J gene TRBJ1-3; maybe TRBD1 (5 bases). Germline V gene lookup returns CDR1 MGHDK and CDR2 SYGVNS. This CDR3 is 17 amino acids long. Trimming pared 4 bases from V and 0 bases from J, leaving 16 bases between.

The chain employs TRBV7-8 and TRBJ2-3; unclear D gene. Germline CDR1 SGHVS, CDR2 FQNEAQ. Trimming removed 2 bases from V and 3 bases from J, with 9 bases in between. The CDR3 consists of 14 residues. The CDR3 DNA follows: TGTGCCAGCAGCTTATCGCTATATACAGATACGCAGTATTTT. Protein product: CASSLSLYTDTQYF.

V gene TRBV5-8 combines with J gene TRBJ2-6, with D tentatively TRBD1 (5 bases). The CDR3 is made up of 16 amino acids. V lost 0 bases and J lost 5, with 12 bases in between. CDR1 is SGHTS, CDR2 YDEGEE, per germline. The CDR3 loop reads CASSLVIRARANVLTF. CDR3 nucleotides: TGTGCCAGCAGCTTGGTGATCAGGGCTAGGGCCAACGTCCTGACTTTC. The whole variable domain, remainder taken from reference TRBV5-8 and TRBJ2-6, is EAGVTQSPTHLIKTRGQQATLRCSPISGHTSVYWYQQALGLGLQFLLWYDEGEERNRGNFPPRFSGRQFPNYSSELNVNALELEDSALYLCASSLVIRARANVLTFGAGSRLTVL.

This clone was found once. This chain uses TRBV29-1 with TRBJ1-5; D not certain. The V end lost 4 bases, the J end lost 0 bases, and 10 bases lay between the germline ends. The germline CDR1 and CDR2 sequences are SQVTM and ANQGSEA. The CDR3 loop spans 14 amino acids. The CDR3 sequence is CSVGNGGSNQPQHF. In nucleotides, the CDR3 is TGCAGCGTTGGAAACGGCGGTAGCAATCAGCCCCAGCATTTT.

The gene calls are TRBV28 and TRBJ1-5, with D perhaps TRBD1 (5 bases). This CDR3 comprises 18 residues. The V end was cut by 5 bases, the J end by 4 bases, with 24 bases between. Germline V gene sequence: CDR1 MDHEN, CDR2 SYDVKM. This CDR3 is CASSPIPGLSGLNQPQHF. The CDR3 DNA reads TGTGCCAGCAGTCCTATCCCGGGACTCTCGGGCTTGAATCAGCCCCAGCATTTT. Looking up the rest from reference TRBV28 and TRBJ1-5 gives the full variable domain: DVKVTQSSRYLVKRTGEKVFLECVQDMDHENMFWYRQDPGLGLRLIYFSYDVKMKEKGDIPEGYSVSREKKERFSLILESASTNQTSMYLCASSPIPGLSGLNQPQHFGDGTRLSIL.

Ten or more counts support this clone. The chain recombines TRBV6-2 or TRBV6-3 with TRBJ2-7, with 11 nucleotides matching TRBD1. The ends lost 5 bases at V and 0 bases at J; junction bases unmatched: 0. Germline loops: CDR1 MNHEY, CDR2 SVGEGT. The CDR3 contains 14 residues. CDR3: CASSGQGASYEQYF. CDR3 DNA: TGTGCCAGCAGTGGACAGGGGGCCTCCTACGAGCAGTACTTC.

The chain employs TRBV7-9 and TRBJ1-5; tentative D call: TRBD1 (5 bases). CDR3 length: 15 residues. The V gene lost 5 bases and the J gene lost 3 bases, with 14 bases spanning the gap. Looked up from germline, CDR1 is SEHNR and CDR2 is FQNEAQ (reference sequence). The CDR3 coding sequence is TGTGCCAGCAGCCCGGATCCGGGACTCAATCAGCCCCAGCATTTT. Its translation: CASSPDPGLNQPQHF.

The chain links TRBV19 to TRBJ2-7, with D perhaps matching TRBD2 (6 bases). The CDR3 has 15 amino acids. Between the trimmed V and J ends, which lost 5 bases and 0 bases, there was a span of 14 bases. In germline, CDR1 is LNHDA, CDR2 SQIVND (reference sequence). The CDR3 region is CASSASSASSYEQYF. The DNA of the CDR3 is TGTGCCAGTAGTGCTTCTAGCGCCAGCTCCTACGAGCAGTACTTC.

This clone was seen a few times. The genes are TRBV4-2 and TRBJ1-5, with D perhaps TRBD1 (6 bases). The CDR3 spans 16 residues. V lost 0 bases to trimming and J lost 7 bases, with 16 bases between them. CDR1 is LGHNA, CDR2 YNFKEQ, per germline. The CDR3: CASSQDQTGPEQPQHF. CDR3 nucleotide sequence: TGTGCCAGCAGCCAAGATCAGACAGGCCCAGAGCAGCCCCAGCATTTT.

The chain carries TRBV28 and TRBJ1-2; a possible D gene is TRBD1 (5 bases). Trimming left V 1 base short and J 13 bases short, with 13 bases between. Germline CDR1 MDHEN, CDR2 SYDVKM. CDR3 length: 12 amino acids. The CDR3 sequence: CASSLSVGGSTF. The CDR3, as DNA: TGTGCCAGCAGTTTATCGGTGGGGGGAAGCACCTTC.

The chain carries TRBV30 and TRBJ2-7, with TRBD1 as a possible D gene (6 bases). The germline gives CDR1 GTSNPN, CDR2 SVGIG (reference sequence). V lost 2 bases, J lost 3 bases, and 11 bases lay in between. This CDR3 comprises 13 residues. The CDR3 sequence: CAWSSGHLYEQYF. The CDR3 DNA reads as TGTGCCTGGAGTTCGGGACACCTCTACGAGCAGTACTTC.

This clone was detected only a few times. The genes are TRBV9 and TRBJ1-6; TRBD1 is a possible D gene (5 bases). The length of the CDR3 is 15 residues. Trimming left V 2 bases short and J 7 bases short, with 13 bases between. Germline V gives CDR1 SGDLS, CDR2 YYNGEE. The CDR3 DNA sequence: TGTGCCAGCAGCGTCGAGGGACTGGCAAATTCACCCCTCCACTTT. Protein: CASSVEGLANSPLHF.

This clone was detected only a few times. The J gene is TRBJ1-6, the V gene TRBV3-1 (or the pseudogene TRBV3-2); perhaps TRBD1 as D (5 bases). This CDR3 spans 15 amino acids. CDR1 LGHDT and CDR2 YNNKEL come from the germline V gene (reference sequence). The V gene lost 1 base and the J gene lost 7 bases, with 11 bases spanning the gap. The CDR3 region has the DNA TGTGCCAGCAGCCAAGTAAGGGGAAGCAATTCACCCCTCCACTTT. This translates into CASSQVRGSNSPLHF.